This T cell receptor (beta chain) was obtained from a study of blood T cell repertoires in COVID-19. The assay was immunoSEQ multiplex PCR, and TCRdb's table has in-frame clones only and misses some. The sample holds around 94,000 clones; 70% to 85% are singletons and the top ten take around 9.8%. This clone appeared once. The sequencing sample was made of peripheral blood. This clonotype was sampled from a man in his sixties with active or convalescent COVID-19.

The CDR3 loop reads CASKDSNTDTQYF. CDR3 nucleotides: TGTGCCAGCAAGGACTCCAACACAGATACGCAGTATTTT. The chain has TRBV12-3 or TRBV12-4 and TRBJ2-3; a possible D gene is TRBD2 (5 bases). The CDR3 is 13 amino acids. Trimming shortened V by 7 bases and J by 2 bases, and 10 bases separated the two germline ends.